A single sample is the source of the 5 T cell receptor beta chains below, sequenced in a study of blood T cell repertoires in COVID-19. The protocol was immunoSEQ multiplex PCR, while the TCRdb copy is restricted to in-frame clones and leaves out a portion. The sample includes 170,000 or so clones, over 80% of them seen just once. Sequencing was performed on peripheral blood. These receptors all come from a woman aged 55-75 years with acute or convalescent COVID-19.

The chain recombines TRBV6-5 with TRBJ1-6, with D hard to call. The V and J ends lost 2 bases and 7 bases respectively, with 6 bases between them. CDR1 and CDR2 (germline): MNHEY, SVGAGI. CDR3 length equals 13 residues. CDR3 in DNA: TGTGCCAGCAGTTACCCGGGGAATTCACCCCTCCACTTT. As protein: CASSYPGNSPLHF.

The chain couples TRBV11-3 to TRBJ2-7; TRBD1 agrees at 10 bases. V dropped 5 bases and J dropped 1; count of bases not matched to a gene: 8. The CDR3 contains 16 residues. Germline values: CDR1 SGHNT, CDR2 YENEEA. CDR3 in amino acids: CASSPGQGESSYEQYF. The CDR3 coding sequence is TGTGCCAGCAGCCCAGGACAGGGGGAATCATCCTACGAGCAGTACTTC.

The CDR3 region is CASNGTPDTEAFF. The CDR3 bases are TGCGCCAGCAATGGGACACCCGACACTGAAGCTTTCTTT. The V call is TRBV10-1, the J call TRBJ1-1; weak D call: TRBD1 (6 bases). Germline V CDR1 and CDR2: WNHNN, SYGVQD (reference sequence). This CDR3 has 13 residues. Trimming left V 7 bases short and J 3 bases short, with 12 bases between.

V and J are TRBV19 and TRBJ2-4; TRBD1 matches 8 bases. Germline V lookup: CDR1 LNHDA, CDR2 SQIVND (reference sequence). V was clipped by 9 bases and J by 4 bases; unmatched bases: 11. The CDR3 length is 15 residues. CDR3 sequence: CASLPQGGEKNIQYF. As DNA, the CDR3 is TGTGCCAGCCTTCCACAGGGGGGCGAGAAAAACATTCAGTACTTC.

CDR3 sequence: CASSRLVSTDTQYF. The DNA for the CDR3 is TGTGCCAGCAGTCGGCTAGTGAGCACAGATACGCAGTATTTT. This chain joins TRBV2 and TRBJ2-3, with unresolved D. The CDR3 has 14 residues. Germline values: CDR1 SNHLY, CDR2 FYNNEI. Trimming stripped 5 bases from V and 0 bases from J, with 9 bases between. The whole variable domain, filled in from reference TRBV2 and TRBJ2-3, reads EPEVTQTPSHQVTQMGQEVILRCVPISNHLYFYWYRQILGQKVEFLVSFYNNEISEKSEIFDDQFSVERPDGSNFTLKIRSTKLEDSAMYFCASSRLVSTDTQYFGPGTRLTVL.